This TCR beta chain is from a study of OX40 agonist ivuxolimab in advanced cancers. Study details: In three patients, partial responses were observed, one with hepatocellular carcinoma and two with cutaneous melanoma. Whole-study findings and limits: Circulating CD4+ and CD8+ T cells showed clonal expansion by week 6 at 0.1 to 3.0 mg/kg.

With regard to this clone: The antigen is not known.

In germline, CDR1 is MNHEY, CDR2 SMNVEV (reference sequence). This CDR3 spans 13 amino acids. V lost 2 bases, J lost 7 bases, and 11 bases lay in between. TCRdb's table, derived via immunoSEQ multiplex PCR, lists solely in-frame clones and lacks some. The sample has fewer than 35,000 clones; 81% are singletons. The sequence was obtained from an adult with an advanced solid tumor such as melanoma, head and neck, liver or kidney cancer. The sample was CD4+ or CD8+ T cells sorted from blood, taken in a trial of the OX40 agonist ivuxolimab. The chain employs TRBV27 and TRBJ1-2; possible D gene TRBD1, 5 bases. Written as DNA, the CDR3 is TGTGCCAGCAGTTTAACAGGAGGAGGTGGCTACACCTTC. Its translation: CASSLTGGGGYTF.